Listed here are 27 T cell receptor beta chains from one sample, sequenced in a study of T cells in Graves' hyperthyroidism and ophthalmopathy. The CDR3 regions of TCR beta were amplified from RNA transcripts. The study used the HTBI primer set for a first-round RT-PCR of the TCR CDR3. TCRdb reanalysed the multiplex PCR reads using MiXCR and keeps one entry per CDR3 protein. The sample holds hundreds of thousands of distinct CDR3 sequences, 16% seen once. Sequencing used blood. All receptors derive from a woman aged 18-29 years with Graves' hyperthyroidism.

This clonotype has just a few counts. The CDR3 spells CASSVDDRERYF. The CDR3, as DNA: TGTGCCAGCAGCGTCGATGACAGGGAGCGATACTTC. This rearrangement joins TRBV7-2 to TRBJ2-7; 7 positions match TRBD1. This CDR3 contains 12 residues. CDR1 is SGHTA, CDR2 FQGNSA, per germline. J lost 13 bases, V lost 5 bases, and 11 bases had no gene match.

The chain has TRBV9 and TRBJ1-3; D is unclear. Germline V gene data show CDR1 as SGDLS and CDR2 as YYNGEE. CDR3 length: 12 amino acids. Trimming stripped 4 bases from V and 7 bases from J, with 9 bases between. The CDR3 reads CASSRIENTIYF. In DNA form, the CDR3 reads TGTGCCAGCAGCCGGATCGAGAACACCATATATTTT.

In regard to this clonotype: Germline is not matched at one junction end, which may reflect a read error. Here the CDR3 DNA reads TGTGCCAGCGGCCAAGATCACGTGGCGGCGATAGGGAACAATGAGCAGTTCTTC. It encodes CASGQDHVAAIGNNEQFF. The V and J genes are TRBV14 and TRBJ2-1; D unresolved. The V gene's germline CDR1 is SGHDN and CDR2 FVKESK. The CDR3 spans 18 residues.

The chain is built from TRBV7-9 and TRBJ2-1; 9 nucleotides agree with TRBD2. This CDR3 has 16 residues. V was clipped by 3 bases and J by 5 bases; unmatched bases: 8. CDR1 is SEHNR, CDR2 FQNEAQ, per germline (reference sequence). CDR3 DNA sequence: TGTGCCAGCAGCTTTCCCCCAGCGGGAGGAGACAATGAGCAGTTCTTC. Protein product: CASSFPPAGGDNEQFF.

A few counts support this clonotype. DNA for the CDR3: TGCGCCAGCAGCCAAGATCGAGACGGAACCTACGAGCAGTACTTC. Amino acid sequence: CASSQDRDGTYEQYF. This rearrangement joins TRBV4-3 to TRBJ2-7; D unclear. Between the trimmed V and J ends, which lost 0 bases and 2 bases, there was a span of 11 bases. Germline CDR1 reads LGHNA; CDR2 reads YSLEER. This CDR3 contains 15 residues.

The gene calls are TRBV2 and TRBJ2-1; unclear D gene. V gave up 5 bases and J gave up 3 bases, with 11 bases separating them. This CDR3 has 14 amino acids. Germline loops: CDR1 SNHLY, CDR2 FYNNEI. The CDR3 is CASSKQRNYNEQFF. Here the CDR3 DNA reads TGTGCCAGCAGTAAGCAGAGAAACTACAATGAGCAGTTCTTC.

This clonotype was recorded a few times. The gene calls are TRBV12-5 and TRBJ2-3; the D is unclear. This CDR3 region has 14 residues. V was clipped by 0 bases and J by 0 bases, with 4 bases between them. The germline V gene has CDR1 LGHNT and CDR2 FRNRAP. The CDR3 protein is CASGLVPSTDTQYF. Written as DNA, the CDR3 is TGTGCTAGTGGTTTGGTACCCAGCACAGATACGCAGTATTTT.

This clonotype was observed a single time. Germline is not matched at one junction end, which may reflect a read error. The V and J genes are TRBV7-3 and TRBJ1-1; D ambiguous. Germline V gene data show CDR1 as SGHTA and CDR2 as FQGTGA. This CDR3 comprises 11 residues. The CDR3 protein is CASSLATGAFF. In DNA form, the CDR3 reads TGTGCCAGCAGCTTAGCGACTGGAGCTTTCTTT.

At least ten counts were recorded for this clonotype. This chain uses TRBV28 with TRBJ2-1, with TRBD1 matching 10 bases. With 4 bases clipped from V and 7 bases from J, the junction kept 7 bases outside the gene matches. CDR3 size: 15 residues. Germline lookup yields CDR1 MDHEN and CDR2 SYDVKM. CDR3 DNA sequence: TGTGCCAGCAGTTCCGGAGGACAGGGGGGGAATGAGCAGTTCTTC. Amino acids: CASSSGGQGGNEQFF.

The V and J genes are TRBV9 and TRBJ2-1, with a tentative D call TRBD2 (8 bases). The ends were cut back, 0 bases at V and 0 bases at J, with 16 bases in the middle. Germline V gene lookup returns CDR1 SGDLS and CDR2 YYNGEE. The CDR3 runs 18 residues. The CDR3 is CASSVVREGASSYNEQFF. CDR3 bases: TGTGCCAGCAGCGTAGTTCGGGAGGGGGCCAGCTCCTACAATGAGCAGTTCTTC.

V usage is TRBV27 and J usage is TRBJ2-5; no definite D call. Germline CDR1 MNHEY, CDR2 SMNVEV (reference sequence). The ends were cut back, 5 bases at V and 1 base at J, with 8 bases in the middle. There are 13 residues in the CDR3. The CDR3 protein is CASSVRVQETQYF. CDR3 DNA sequence: TGTGCCAGCAGTGTCCGGGTCCAAGAGACCCAGTACTTC.

This clonotype came up many times. The genes are TRBV29-1 and TRBJ2-7, with D perhaps matching TRBD2 (6 bases). V lost 1 base and J 4 bases, leaving 14 bases between the germline ends. Germline V gives CDR1 SQVTM, CDR2 ANQGSEA. This CDR3 is 14 amino acids long. CDR3 residues: CSVEVRAGTYEQYF. The CDR3 DNA follows: TGCAGCGTTGAAGTACGGGCCGGGACTTACGAGCAGTACTTC.

This clonotype turned up a few times. No conserved phenylalanine or tryptophan is present at the end of the CDR3, so a read error is the likely explanation. The chain recombines TRBV5-4 with TRBJ2-7; possible D gene TRBD1, 6 bases. In germline, CDR1 is SGHNT, CDR2 YYREEE (reference sequence). CDR3 length: 13 residues. Trimming stripped 7 bases from V and 5 bases from J, with 16 bases between. CDR3 in amino acids: CASGVVGADEQYL. The CDR3 region has the DNA TGTGCCAGCGGCGTAGTGGGGGCCGACGAGCAGTACCTC.

At least ten counts were recorded for this clonotype. The chain is built from TRBV27 and TRBJ1-1, with TRBD1 identical over 7 bases. Germline V gene sequence: CDR1 MNHEY, CDR2 SMNVEV (reference sequence). This CDR3 is built from 15 residues. V gave up 7 bases and J gave up 3 bases; unmatched junction bases: 11. The CDR3 nucleotides are TGTGCCAGCAAAACAAACGGACAGGTCCACACTGAAGCTTTCTTT. Protein product: CASKTNGQVHTEAFF.

This clonotype has at least ten counts. The rearrangement links TRBV7-9 to TRBJ1-2, with D unclear. CDR1 and CDR2 from the germline V gene are SEHNR and FQNEAQ (reference sequence). Between the trimmed V and J ends, which lost 5 bases and 6 bases, there was a span of 19 bases. The CDR3 is 15 residues long. The CDR3 loop is CASSRIDPGSNGYTF. The CDR3 DNA reads TGTGCCAGCAGCCGGATTGATCCAGGAAGTAATGGCTACACCTTC.

This clonotype was found a few times. This chain connects TRBV7-9 to TRBJ2-1; 10 bases are a match to TRBD2. The CDR3 has 16 amino acids. J lost 3 bases, V lost 5 bases, and 7 bases had no gene match. From germline, CDR1 is SEHNR and CDR2 FQNEAQ (reference sequence). The CDR3 nucleotides read TGTGCCAGCAGCCCAGGACTAGCGGCCCTCTACAATGAGCAGTTCTTC. This codes for CASSPGLAALYNEQFF.

V gene TRBV7-9 combines with J gene TRBJ2-1; perhaps TRBD2 as D (6 bases). This CDR3 comprises 17 residues. V dropped 9 bases and J dropped 1 base, with 22 bases sitting between them. From germline, CDR1 is SEHNR and CDR2 FQNEAQ (reference sequence). As DNA, the CDR3 is TGTGCCAGTACCCCTCTGTGGCGGGACCGTTCCTACAATGAGCAGTTCTTC. Translation: CASTPLWRDRSYNEQFF.

Many counts were recorded for this clonotype. The chain couples TRBV12-3 or TRBV12-4 to TRBJ2-5; D might be TRBD1 (6 bases). Trimming took off 3 bases at V and 5 bases at J, with 10 bases between the two ends. The CDR3 runs to 13 residues. The CDR3, as DNA: TGTGCCAGCAGTTTCAGGGGCCTGGAGACCCAGTACTTC. It translates to CASSFRGLETQYF.

This clonotype was detected only a few times. The chain combines TRBV6-2 or TRBV6-3 with TRBJ2-1; the match to TRBD1 covers 7 bases. The CDR3 spans 12 residues. With 8 bases clipped from V and 6 bases from J, the junction kept 4 bases outside the gene matches. Germline CDR1 reads MNHEY; CDR2 reads SVGEGT. The CDR3 DNA reads TGTGCCAGCCTATCAGGGGGCAATGAGCAGTTCTTC. It translates to CASLSGGNEQFF.

J is TRBJ2-2 and V is TRBV20-1; the D is unclear. Germline CDR1 DFQATT, CDR2 SNEGSKA (reference sequence). The CDR3 spans 14 residues. V lost 3 bases and J 1 base, leaving 9 bases between the germline ends. CDR3 sequence: CSASYAGNTGELFF. CDR3 bases: TGCAGTGCTAGTTATGCAGGGAACACCGGGGAGCTGTTTTTT.

This clonotype was found many times. The chain combines TRBV6-1 with TRBJ2-7; D remains ambiguous. The CDR3 runs 14 residues. The germline V gene has CDR1 MNHNS and CDR2 SASEGT. The V end lost 3 bases, the J end lost 2 bases, and 11 bases lay between the germline ends. The CDR3 is CASSDHNGPYEQYF. In nucleotides, the CDR3 is TGTGCCAGCAGTGATCACAACGGACCCTACGAGCAGTACTTC.

This clonotype appeared many times. V and J are TRBV28 and TRBJ2-7; TRBD1 matches 9 bases. The CDR3 has 14 amino acids. The V and J ends lost 5 bases and 2 bases, in that order; junction bases with no gene match: 4. The germline CDR1 and CDR2 sequences are MDHEN and SYDVKM. The CDR3 DNA reads as TGTGCCAGCAGTAACAGGGGGCTCGCCTACGAGCAGTACTTC. This translates into CASSNRGLAYEQYF.

Regarding this clonotype: Relative to the germline gene, one junction end is altered; a read error may explain this. The chain carries TRBV14 and TRBJ2-7; D is possibly TRBD2 (6 bases). Germline V CDR1 and CDR2: SGHDN, FVKESK. The CDR3 runs 13 residues. CDR3 region: CASSQTSSYEQHF. The CDR3, as DNA: TGTGCCAGCAGCCAAACTAGCTCCTACGAGCAGCACTTC.

This clonotype was observed a handful of times. The chain carries TRBV25-1 and TRBJ1-5; the D gene is possibly TRBD1 (6 bases). V lost 3 bases and J lost 6, with 24 bases in between. CDR3 length: 18 residues. The germline gives CDR1 MGHDK, CDR2 SYGVNS. The DNA of the CDR3 is TGTGCCAGCAGTGATTCTCTGGTCGCAGGGGCAGCCTCTCAGCCCCAGCATTTT. Translating it yields CASSDSLVAGAASQPQHF.

The CDR3 DNA reads as TGTGCCACCAGCGGGACAGGGTGGGAGAACATTCAGTACTTC. Amino acid sequence: CATSGTGWENIQYF. The genes are TRBV15 and TRBJ2-4, with 9 bases that match TRBD1. Germline trimming cut 5 bases from V and 7 bases from J; bases unmatched to any gene: 6. Germline V gene lookup returns CDR1 LNHNV and CDR2 YYDKDF (reference sequence). This CDR3 contains 14 residues.

This clonotype was observed many times. This chain links TRBV6-1 with TRBJ2-7; unclear D gene. Germline lookup yields CDR1 MNHNS and CDR2 SASEGT. CDR3 length: 14 amino acids. V gave up 6 bases and J gave up 6 bases, with 18 bases separating them. The CDR3 coding sequence is TGTGCCAGCAGGGAAACGAGCAAGCTGGGCGAGCAGTACTTC. It translates to CASRETSKLGEQYF.

This clonotype occurred a few times. The rearrangement uses TRBV5-6 and TRBJ2-5; D remains ambiguous. V dropped 2 bases and J dropped 4 bases, with 6 bases sitting between them. Germline assignment: CDR1 SGHDT and CDR2 YYEEEE. The CDR3 has 12 residues. The CDR3 spells CASSFRRETQYF. CDR3 DNA sequence: TGTGCCAGCAGCTTCCGCAGAGAGACCCAGTACTTC.